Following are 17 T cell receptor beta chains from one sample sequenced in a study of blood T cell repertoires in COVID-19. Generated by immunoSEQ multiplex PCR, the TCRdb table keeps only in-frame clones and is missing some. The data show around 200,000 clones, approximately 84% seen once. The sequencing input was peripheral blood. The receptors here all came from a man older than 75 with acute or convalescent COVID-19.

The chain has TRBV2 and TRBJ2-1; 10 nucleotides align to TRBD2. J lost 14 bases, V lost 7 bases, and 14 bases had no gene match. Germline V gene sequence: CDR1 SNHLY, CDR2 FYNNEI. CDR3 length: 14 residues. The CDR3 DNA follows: TGTGCCAGCACAGGACTAGCGGTCAGTAGGGGCGAGTTCTTC. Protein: CASTGLAVSRGEFF.

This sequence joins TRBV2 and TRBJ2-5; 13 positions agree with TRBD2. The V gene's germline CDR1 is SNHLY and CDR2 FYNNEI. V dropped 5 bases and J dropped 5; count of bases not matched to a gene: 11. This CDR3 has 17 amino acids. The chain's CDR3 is CASSMYWTSGSGETQYF. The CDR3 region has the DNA TGTGCCAGCAGTATGTACTGGACTAGCGGGAGTGGTGAGACCCAGTACTTC.

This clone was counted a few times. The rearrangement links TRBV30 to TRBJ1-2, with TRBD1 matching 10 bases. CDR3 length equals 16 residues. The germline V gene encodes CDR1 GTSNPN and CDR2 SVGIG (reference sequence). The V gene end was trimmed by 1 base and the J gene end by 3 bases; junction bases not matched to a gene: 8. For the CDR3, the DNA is TGTGCCTGGAGTGGGGACAGGGGACATGGTGACTATGGCTACACCTTC. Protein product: CAWSGDRGHGDYGYTF.

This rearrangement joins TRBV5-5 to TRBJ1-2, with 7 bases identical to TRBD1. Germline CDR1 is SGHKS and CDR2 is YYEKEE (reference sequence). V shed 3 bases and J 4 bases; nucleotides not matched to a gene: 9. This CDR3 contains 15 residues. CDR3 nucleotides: TGTGCCAGCAGCTCAAGGGCGGGACAGACCTATGGCTACACCTTC. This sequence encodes CASSSRAGQTYGYTF.

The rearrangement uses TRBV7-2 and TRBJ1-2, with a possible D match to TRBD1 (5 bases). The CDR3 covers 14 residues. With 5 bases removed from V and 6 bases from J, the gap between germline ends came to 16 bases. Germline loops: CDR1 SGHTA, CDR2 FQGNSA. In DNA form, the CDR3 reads TGTGCCAGCAGCACTCGGCGGGGGGAGGATGGCTACACCTTC. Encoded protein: CASSTRRGEDGYTF. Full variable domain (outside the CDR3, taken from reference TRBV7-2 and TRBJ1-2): GAGVSQSPSNKVTEKGKDVELRCDPISGHTALYWYRQSLGQGLEFLIYFQGNSAPDKSGLPSDRFSAERTGGSVSTLTIQRTQQEDSAVYLCASSTRRGEDGYTFGSGTRLTVV.

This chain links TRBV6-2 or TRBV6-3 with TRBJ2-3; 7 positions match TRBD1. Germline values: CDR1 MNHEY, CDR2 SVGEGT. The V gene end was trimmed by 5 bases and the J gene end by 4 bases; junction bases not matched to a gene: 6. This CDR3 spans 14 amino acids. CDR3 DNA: TGTGCCAGCAGTAAGACAGGGAAGCCAGATACGCAGTATTTT. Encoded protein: CASSKTGKPDTQYF.

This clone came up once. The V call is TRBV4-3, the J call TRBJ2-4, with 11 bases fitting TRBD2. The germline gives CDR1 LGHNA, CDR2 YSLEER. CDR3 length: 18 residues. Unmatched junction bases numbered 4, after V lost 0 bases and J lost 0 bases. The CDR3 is CASSQDQGLAGAKNIQYF. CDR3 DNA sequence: TGCGCCAGCAGCCAAGACCAAGGACTAGCGGGAGCCAAAAACATTCAGTACTTC.

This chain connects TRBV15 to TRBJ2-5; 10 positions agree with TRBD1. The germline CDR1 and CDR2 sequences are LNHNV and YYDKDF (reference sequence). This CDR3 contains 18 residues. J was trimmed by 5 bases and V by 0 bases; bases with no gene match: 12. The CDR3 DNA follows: TGTGCCACCAGCAGAGAGACATTGACAGGGGGCGAGGGGGAGACCCAGTACTTC. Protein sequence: CATSRETLTGGEGETQYF. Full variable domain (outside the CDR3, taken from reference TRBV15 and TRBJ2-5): DAMVIQNPRYQVTQFGKPVTLSCSQTLNHNVMYWYQQKSSQAPKLLFHYYDKDFNNEADTPDNFQSRRPNTSFCFLDIRSPGLGDTAMYLCATSRETLTGGEGETQYFGPGTRLLVL.

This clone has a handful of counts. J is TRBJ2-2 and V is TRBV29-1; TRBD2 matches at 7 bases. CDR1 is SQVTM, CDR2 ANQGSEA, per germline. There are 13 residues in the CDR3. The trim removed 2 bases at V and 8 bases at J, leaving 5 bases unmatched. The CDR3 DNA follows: TGCAGCGTTGAACCGGGGGGAAATGGGGAGCTGTTTTTT. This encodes CSVEPGGNGELFF.

CDR3 bases: TGTGCCAGCAGTATAACAACGAACACTGAAGCTTTCTTT. Translating gives CASSITTNTEAFF. V is TRBV7-2 and J is TRBJ1-1; D gene unclear. Trimming shortened V by 6 bases and J by 1 base, and 9 bases separated the two germline ends. This CDR3 has 13 amino acids. The germline gives CDR1 SGHTA, CDR2 FQGNSA.

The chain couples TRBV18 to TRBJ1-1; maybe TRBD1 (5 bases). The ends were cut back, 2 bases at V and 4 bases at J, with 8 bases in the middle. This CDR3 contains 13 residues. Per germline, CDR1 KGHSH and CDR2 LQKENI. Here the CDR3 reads CASSPSQGTEAFF. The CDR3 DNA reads TGTGCCAGCTCACCAAGTCAGGGCACTGAAGCTTTCTTT. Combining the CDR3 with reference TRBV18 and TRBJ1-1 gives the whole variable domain NAGVMQNPRHLVRRRGQEARLRCSPMKGHSHVYWYRQLPEEGLKFMVYLQKENIIDESGMPKERFSAEFPKEGPSILRIQQVVRGDSAAYFCASSPSQGTEAFFGQGTRLTVV.

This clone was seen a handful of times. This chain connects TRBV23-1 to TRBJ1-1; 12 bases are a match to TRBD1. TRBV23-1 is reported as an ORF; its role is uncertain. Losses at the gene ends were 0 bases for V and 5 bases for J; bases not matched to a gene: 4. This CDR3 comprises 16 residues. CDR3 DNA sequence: TGCGCCAGCAGTCAATCCGGGACAGGGGGCTGGACTGAAGCTTTCTTT. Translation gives CASSQSGTGGWTEAFF.

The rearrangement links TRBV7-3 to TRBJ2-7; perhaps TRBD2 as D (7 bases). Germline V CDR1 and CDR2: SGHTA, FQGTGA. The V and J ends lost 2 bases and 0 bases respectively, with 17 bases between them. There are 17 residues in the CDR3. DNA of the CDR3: TGTGCCAGCAGCTTAGGCGGGGGCAGGAAGAGCTCCTACGAGCAGTACGTC. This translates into CASSLGGGRKSSYEQYV.

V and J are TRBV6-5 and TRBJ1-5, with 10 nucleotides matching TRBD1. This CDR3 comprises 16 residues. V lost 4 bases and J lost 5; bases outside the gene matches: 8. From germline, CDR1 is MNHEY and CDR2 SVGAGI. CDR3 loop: CASSWGGQGLHQPQHF. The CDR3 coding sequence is TGTGCCAGCAGTTGGGGGGGACAGGGGTTACATCAGCCCCAGCATTTT.

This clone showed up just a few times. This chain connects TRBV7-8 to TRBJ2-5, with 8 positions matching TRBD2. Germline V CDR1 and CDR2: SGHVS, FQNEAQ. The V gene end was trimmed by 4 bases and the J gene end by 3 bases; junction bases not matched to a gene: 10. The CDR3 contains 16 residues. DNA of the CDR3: TGTGCCAGCAGCTCTCGAGGAGCGGGAGTAAAAGAGACCCAGTACTTC. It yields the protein CASSSRGAGVKETQYF.

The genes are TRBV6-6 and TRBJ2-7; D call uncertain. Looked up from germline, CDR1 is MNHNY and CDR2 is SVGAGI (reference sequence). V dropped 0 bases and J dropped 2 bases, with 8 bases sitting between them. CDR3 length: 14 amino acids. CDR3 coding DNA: TGTGCCAGCAGTTACTCGGAGATTCCCTACGAGCAGTACGTC. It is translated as CASSYSEIPYEQYV.

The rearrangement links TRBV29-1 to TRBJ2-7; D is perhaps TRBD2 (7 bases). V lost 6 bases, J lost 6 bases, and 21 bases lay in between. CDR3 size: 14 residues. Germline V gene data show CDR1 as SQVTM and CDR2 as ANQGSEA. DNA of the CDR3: TGCAGCGTAGCCACGGGGGGCCCCTTTGCCGAGCAGTACGTC. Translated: CSVATGGPFAEQYV.